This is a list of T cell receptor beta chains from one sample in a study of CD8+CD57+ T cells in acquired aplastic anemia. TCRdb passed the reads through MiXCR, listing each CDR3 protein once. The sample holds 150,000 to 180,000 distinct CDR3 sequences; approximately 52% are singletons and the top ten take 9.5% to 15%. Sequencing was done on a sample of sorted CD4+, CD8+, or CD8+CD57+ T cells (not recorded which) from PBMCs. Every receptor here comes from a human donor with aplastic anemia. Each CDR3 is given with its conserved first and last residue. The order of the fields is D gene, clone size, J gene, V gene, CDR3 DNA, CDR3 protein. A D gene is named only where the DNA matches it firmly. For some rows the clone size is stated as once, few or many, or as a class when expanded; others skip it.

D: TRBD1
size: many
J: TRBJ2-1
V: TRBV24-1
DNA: TGTGCCACCAGTGACTCCGGGACAGGGGATCGGAATGAGCAGTTCTTC
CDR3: CATSDSGTGDRNEQFF

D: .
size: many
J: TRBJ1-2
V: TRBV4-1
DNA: TGCGCCAGCAGCCAAGAGGCCGGCGGTCATGGCTACACCTTC
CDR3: CASSQEAGGHGYTF

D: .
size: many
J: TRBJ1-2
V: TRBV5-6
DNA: TGTGCCAGCAGCCTACAGAGTTCCCCTAGGGGCTACACCTTC
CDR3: CASSLQSSPRGYTF

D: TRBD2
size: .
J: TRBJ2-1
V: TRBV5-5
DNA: TGTGCCAGCAGCTTTAGCGGGTCCTACAATGAGCAGTTCTTC
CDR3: CASSFSGSYNEQFF

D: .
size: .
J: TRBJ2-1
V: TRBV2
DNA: TGTGCCAGCAGTGGTGTCTTCTACAATGAGCAGTTCTTC
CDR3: CASSGVFYNEQFF

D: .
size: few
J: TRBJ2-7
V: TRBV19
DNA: TGTGCCAGCAGGGGGCGGGGGGCCTTCTACGAGCAGTACTTC
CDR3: CASRGRGAFYEQYF

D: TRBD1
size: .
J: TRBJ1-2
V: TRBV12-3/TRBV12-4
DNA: TGTGCCAGCAGTTGGGAGGGGGCAGGGGGTGGCTACACCTTC
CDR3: CASSWEGAGGGYTF

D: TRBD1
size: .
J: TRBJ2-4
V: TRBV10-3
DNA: TGTGCCATCATGGGACAGACCTATGGCTACATTCAGTACTTC
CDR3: CAIMGQTYGYIQYF

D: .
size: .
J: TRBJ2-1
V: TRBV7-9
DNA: TGTGCCAGCAGCCCCGGCGGGGCCAATGAGCAGTTCTTC
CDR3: CASSPGGANEQFF

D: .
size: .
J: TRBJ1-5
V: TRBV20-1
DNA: TGCAGTGCCCCGATGGGAGGGGGCAATCAGCCCCAGCATTTT
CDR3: CSAPMGGGNQPQHF

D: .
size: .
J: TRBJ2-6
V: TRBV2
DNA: TGTGCCAGCAGTGAAGTTCGGAGGGCAGGTGGGGCCAACGTCCTGACTTTC
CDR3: CASSEVRRAGGANVLTF

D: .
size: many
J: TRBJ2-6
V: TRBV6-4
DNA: TGTGCCAGCAGTGACAGGGGTGATGGGGCCAACGTCCTGACTTTC
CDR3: CASSDRGDGANVLTF

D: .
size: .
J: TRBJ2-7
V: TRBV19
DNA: TGTGCCAGTAGTTTAACAGGGTTCGGCGAGCAGTACTTC
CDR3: CASSLTGFGEQYF

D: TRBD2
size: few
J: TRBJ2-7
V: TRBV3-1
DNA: TGTGCCAGCAGCCCAACTAGCGGGGCCTCCTACGAGCAGTACTTC
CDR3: CASSPTSGASYEQYF

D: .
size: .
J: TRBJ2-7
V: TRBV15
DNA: TGTGCCACCAGCAGAGAGGTGGGTTCGTACGAGCAGTACTTC
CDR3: CATSREVGSYEQYF

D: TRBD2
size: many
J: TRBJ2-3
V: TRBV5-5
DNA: TGTGCCAGCAGCTTGGGACTAGCGGGGGACGATACGCAGTATTTT
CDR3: CASSLGLAGDDTQYF

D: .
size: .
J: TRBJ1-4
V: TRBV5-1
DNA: TGCGCCAGCAGGGACGGGCGGGGCCCTGGTGAAAAACTGTTTTTT
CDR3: CASRDGRGPGEKLFF

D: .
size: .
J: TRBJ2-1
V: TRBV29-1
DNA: TGCAGCGTTGGCTATGAGCAGTTCTTC
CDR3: CSVGYEQFF

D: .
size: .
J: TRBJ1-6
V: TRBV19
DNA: TGTGCCAGTAGTCGTCAGTATTCACCCCTCCACTTT
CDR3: CASSRQYSPLHF

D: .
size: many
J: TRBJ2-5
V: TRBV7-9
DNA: TGTGCCAGCCGAGTGAGGGGGGGCCAACAAGAGACCCAGTACTTC
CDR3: CASRVRGGQQETQYF

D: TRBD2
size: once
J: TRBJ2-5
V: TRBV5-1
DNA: TGCGCCAGCAGCTTCGGACCGGGAGGACAAGAGACCCAGTACTTC
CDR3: CASSFGPGGQETQYF

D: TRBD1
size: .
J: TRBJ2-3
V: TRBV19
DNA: TGTGCCAGTAGTCGCGACAGGGGCGGCCGCACAGATACGCAGTATTTT
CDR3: CASSRDRGGRTDTQYF

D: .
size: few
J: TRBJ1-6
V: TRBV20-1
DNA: TGCACAGCCGGTAGTCAAGCTTCACCCCTCCACTTT
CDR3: CTAGSQASPLHF

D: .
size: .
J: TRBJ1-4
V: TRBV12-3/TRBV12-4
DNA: TGTGCCAGCAGTCCCTCCAGGGCAGGGCGTGAAAAACTGTTTTTT
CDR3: CASSPSRAGREKLFF

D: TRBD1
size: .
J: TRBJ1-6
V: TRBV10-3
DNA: TGTGCCATCAGTGGGGACAGGAATAACAATTCACCCCTCCACTTT
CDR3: CAISGDRNNNSPLHF

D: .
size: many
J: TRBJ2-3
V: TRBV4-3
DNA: TGCGCCAGCAGCCAAGGAGTTGCCGCAGATACGCAGTATTTT
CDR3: CASSQGVAADTQYF

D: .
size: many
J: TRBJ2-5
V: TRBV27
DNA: TGTGCCAGCAGTCCCTTAATTGCCGGGGAGACCCAGTACTTC
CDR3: CASSPLIAGETQYF

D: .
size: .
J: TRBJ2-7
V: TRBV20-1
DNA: TGCAGTGCTAGTTCCCAGGGGCTCTCCTACGAGCAGTACTTC
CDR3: CSASSQGLSYEQYF

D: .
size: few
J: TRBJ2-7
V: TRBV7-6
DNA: TGTGCCAGCAGCTTAGCACAGAACTACGAGCAGTACTTC
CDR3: CASSLAQNYEQYF

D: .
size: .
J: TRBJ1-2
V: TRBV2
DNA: TGTGCCAGCAGTGAACACAGGGTGACCTATGGCTACACCTTC
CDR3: CASSEHRVTYGYTF

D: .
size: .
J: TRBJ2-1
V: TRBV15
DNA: TGTGCCACCAGCAGAGGTTGGCAGCGGTACAATGAGCAGTTCTTC
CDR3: CATSRGWQRYNEQFF

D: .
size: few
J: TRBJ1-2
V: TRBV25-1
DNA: TGTGCCAGTAGTCCGACGGGTCCGGGCTATGGCTACACCTTC
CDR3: CASSPTGPGYGYTF

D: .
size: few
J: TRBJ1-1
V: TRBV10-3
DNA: TGTGCCATCAGTCCTTTTTCAGCGAACACTGAAGCTTTCTTT
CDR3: CAISPFSANTEAFF

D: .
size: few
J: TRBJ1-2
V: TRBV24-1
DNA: TGTGCCACCAGTGAAGGGGGGGCTAACTATGGCTACACCTTC
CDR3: CATSEGGANYGYTF

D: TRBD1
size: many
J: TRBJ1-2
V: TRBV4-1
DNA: TGCGCCAGCAGCCAAGAAGGACAGGCTGGAGGTGGCTACACCTTC
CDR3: CASSQEGQAGGGYTF

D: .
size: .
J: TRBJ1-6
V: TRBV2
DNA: TGTGCCAGCATAGCCCCCCTCCCCAATTCACCCCTCCACTTT
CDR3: CASIAPLPNSPLHF

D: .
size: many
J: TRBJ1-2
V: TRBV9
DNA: TGTGCCAGCAGCCCTCAGACGGATCACTATGGCTACACCTTC
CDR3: CASSPQTDHYGYTF

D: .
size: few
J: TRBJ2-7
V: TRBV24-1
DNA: TGTGCCACCAGTGTTAGCTCGAGCGAGCAGTACTTC
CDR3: CATSVSSSEQYF

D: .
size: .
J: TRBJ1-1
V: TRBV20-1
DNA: TGCAGTGCTCCACAGGGGAACACTGAAGCTTTCTTT
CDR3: CSAPQGNTEAFF

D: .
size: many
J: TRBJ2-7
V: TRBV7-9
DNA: TGTGCCAGCAGCTTAAGGCAGCCCGACGAGCAGTACTTC
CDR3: CASSLRQPDEQYF

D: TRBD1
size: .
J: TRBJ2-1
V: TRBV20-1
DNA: TGCAGTGCTCAACCGCGGGACAGGGCCTACAATGAGCAGTTCTTC
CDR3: CSAQPRDRAYNEQFF

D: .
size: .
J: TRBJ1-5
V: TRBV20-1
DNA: TGCAGTGCTAGAGTGGGAGGTAGCAATCAGCCCCAGCATTTT
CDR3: CSARVGGSNQPQHF

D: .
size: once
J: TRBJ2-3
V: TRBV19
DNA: TGTGCCAGTAGCCCCGGTGCAGCGACAATCACAGATACGCAGTATTTT
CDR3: CASSPGAATITDTQYF

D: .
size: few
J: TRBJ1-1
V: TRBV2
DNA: TGTGCCAGCACGGGACGGCTCCGGTCGAACACTGAAGCTTTCTTT
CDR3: CASTGRLRSNTEAFF

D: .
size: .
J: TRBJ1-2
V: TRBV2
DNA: TGTGCCAGCAGTGAGATGGGGGCGGGCGGCTACACCTTC
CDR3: CASSEMGAGGYTF

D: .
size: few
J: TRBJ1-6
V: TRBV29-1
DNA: TGCAGCGTGCCTTCGGGGTCAGGTTATGGTCTCCACTTT
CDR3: CSVPSGSGYGLHF

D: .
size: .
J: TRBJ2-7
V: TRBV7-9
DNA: TGTGCCAGCAGCATCTTAGCGGTGAGCTCCTACGAGCAGTACTTC
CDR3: CASSILAVSSYEQYF

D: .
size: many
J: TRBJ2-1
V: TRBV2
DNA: TGTGCCAGCAAGGGGAGTTACAATGAGCAGTTCTTC
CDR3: CASKGSYNEQFF

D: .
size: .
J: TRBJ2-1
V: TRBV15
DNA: TGTGCCACCAGCAGAGCAGCTAACTCCTACAATGAGCAGTTCTTC
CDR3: CATSRAANSYNEQFF

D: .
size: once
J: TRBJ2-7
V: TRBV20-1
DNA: TGCAGTGCTAGGAGCAGTCAATCCTACGAGCAGTACTTC
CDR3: CSARSSQSYEQYF

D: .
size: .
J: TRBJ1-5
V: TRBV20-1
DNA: TGCAGTTTTAGGGCGGAAAACAATCAGCCCCAGCATTTT
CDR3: CSFRAENNQPQHF

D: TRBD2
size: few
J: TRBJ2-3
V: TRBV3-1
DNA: TGTGCCAGCAGCCAAGGCGGGGGGGGGATAGATACGCAGTATTTT
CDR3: CASSQGGGGIDTQYF

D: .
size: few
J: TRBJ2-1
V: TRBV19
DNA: TGTGCCAGTAGTATAGGGGGCGGGTTGGGGCCTGAGCAGTTCTTC
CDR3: CASSIGGGLGPEQFF

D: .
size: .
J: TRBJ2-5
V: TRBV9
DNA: TGTGCCAGCAGCGCACAAGGGACCCAGTACTTC
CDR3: CASSAQGTQYF

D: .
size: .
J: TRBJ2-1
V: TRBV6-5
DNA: TGTGCCAGCAGTTACGGGGGAAGCCACAATGAGCAGTTCTTC
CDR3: CASSYGGSHNEQFF

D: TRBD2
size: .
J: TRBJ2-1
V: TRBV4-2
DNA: TGTGCCAGCAGCCCTCGATTAGGGGAGGGCAATGAGCAGTTCTTC
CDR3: CASSPRLGEGNEQFF

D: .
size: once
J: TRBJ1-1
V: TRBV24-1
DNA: TGTGCCACCAGTGACTCTAGGGCAGCTGATACTGAAGCTTTCTTT
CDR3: CATSDSRAADTEAFF